A selection of T cell receptor beta chains follows, all from one sample in a study of post-analysis software for immune sequencing data. TCRdb re-analysed the PCR reads in MiXCR, keeping a single row per CDR3 protein. The sample holds approximately 460,000 distinct CDR3 sequences, roughly 45% seen once. What was sequenced was blood. These receptors all stem from a girl aged 10 to 17 with multiple sclerosis. The CDR3 runs from the conserved cysteine through the conserved F or W. A D gene is named only where the DNA matches it firmly. Expanded clones are given a class, and other clones once, few, many or no size at all.

TRBD2	TRBV24-1	TRBJ2-1	NA	CATSEWTSEYNEQFF	TGTGCCACCAGTGAGTGGACTAGCGAGTACAATGAGCAGTTCTTC
NA	TRBV15	TRBJ2-2	many	CATSSPAEQGLTGELFF	TGTGCCACCAGCAGTCCGGCCGAACAGGGTTTGACCGGGGAGCTGTTTTTT
NA	TRBV29-1	TRBJ1-2	NA	CSVEDDRDGYTF	TGCAGCGTTGAAGATGATCGGGATGGCTACACCTTC
NA	TRBV7-2	TRBJ2-6	few	CASSLGGGGYHSGANVLTF	TGTGCCAGCAGCTTAGGTGGCGGAGGCTACCACTCTGGGGCCAACGTCCTGACTTTC
NA	TRBV12-3/TRBV12-4	TRBJ2-7	NA	CASSLQDFSYEQYF	TGTGCCAGCAGTTTACAGGATTTCTCCTACGAGCAGTACTTC
TRBD1	TRBV5-1	TRBJ2-1	NA	CASTPGGDWAYNEQFF	TGCGCCAGCACCCCAGGGGGCGATTGGGCGTACAATGAGCAGTTCTTC
TRBD1	TRBV3-1	TRBJ1-5	NA	CASSPTTGTGGNQPQHF	TGTGCCAGCAGCCCTACTACCGGGACAGGGGGCAATCAGCCCCAGCATTTT
NA	TRBV24-1	TRBJ2-6	few	CATGAAGANVLTF	TGTGCCACCGGGGCTGCTGGGGCCAACGTCCTGACTTTC
NA	TRBV4-1	TRBJ2-2	NA	CASSQDLWTPTGTGELFF	TGCGCCAGCAGCCAAGATCTTTGGACTCCCACGGGCACCGGGGAGCTGTTTTTT
NA	TRBV20-1	TRBJ2-7	NA	CSADFRVGSYEQYF	TGCAGTGCTGACTTTAGGGTTGGGTCCTACGAGCAGTACTTC
TRBD1	TRBV12-3/TRBV12-4	TRBJ1-5	NA	CASNVRGLRGQPQHF	TGTGCCAGCAATGTCAGGGGGCTCCGTGGGCAGCCCCAGCATTTT
NA	TRBV7-8	TRBJ2-7	NA	CASSRDIAYEQYF	TGTGCCAGCAGTAGGGACATAGCCTACGAGCAGTACTTC
TRBD1	TRBV2	TRBJ2-7	NA	CASSRGQNEQYF	TGTGCCAGCAGTAGGGGGCAAAACGAGCAGTACTTC
NA	TRBV6-5	TRBJ1-5	NA	CASSYSQGGTPQHF	TGTGCCAGCAGTTACTCGCAGGGAGGTACGCCCCAGCATTTT
TRBD2	TRBV10-3	TRBJ2-1	NA	CATGTSSYNEQFF	TGTGCCACCGGGACTAGCTCCTACAATGAGCAGTTCTTC
TRBD1	TRBV28	TRBJ1-1	NA	CASSLMTGTAFF	TGTGCCAGCAGTTTAATGACAGGGACAGCTTTCTTT
NA	TRBV20-1	TRBJ2-4	few	CSARRQGTGGLIPIQYF	TGCAGTGCGCGACGACAGGGTACGGGAGGGCTAATCCCCATTCAGTACTTC
NA	TRBV29-1	TRBJ2-1	NA	CSVARGLSYNEQFF	TGCAGCGTTGCTAGGGGATTAAGCTACAATGAGCAGTTCTTC
NA	TRBV7-2	TRBJ1-5	NA	CASSRQGLNQPQHF	TGTGCCAGCAGCCGGCAGGGCCTCAATCAGCCCCAGCATTTT
TRBD1	TRBV4-1	TRBJ2-7	NA	CASSQVPGGSYEQYF	TGCGCCAGCAGCCAAGTCCCAGGGGGTTCGTACGAGCAGTACTTC
NA	TRBV5-1	TRBJ2-1	few	CASSLGDRTPNEQFF	TGCGCCAGCAGCTTGGGAGACAGAACTCCCAATGAGCAGTTCTTC
NA	TRBV4-1	TRBJ2-5	NA	CASSQDPGGGSGETQYF	TGCGCCAGCAGCCAAGATCCTGGAGGGGGGTCCGGGGAGACCCAGTACTTC
NA	TRBV7-6	TRBJ2-7	few	CASSDRPSRGEQYF	TGTGCCAGCAGTGACAGGCCCTCGCGGGGAGAGCAGTACTTC
TRBD1	TRBV9	TRBJ2-1	NA	CASSRGTGGNEQFF	TGTGCCAGCAGCCGGGGGACAGGGGGCAATGAGCAGTTCTTC
TRBD2	TRBV20-1	TRBJ2-1	few	CSARVAGGPSNEQFF	TGCAGTGCTAGAGTAGCGGGAGGTCCGTCCAATGAGCAGTTCTTC
TRBD1	TRBV12-3/TRBV12-4	TRBJ1-1	few	CASSLPGGETEAFF	TGTGCCAGCAGTTTACCAGGGGGCGAAACTGAAGCTTTCTTT
NA	TRBV30	TRBJ1-1	NA	CAWIGYTEAFF	TGTGCCTGGATAGGGTACACTGAAGCTTTCTTT
NA	TRBV2	TRBJ1-6	NA	CASSLEDENSPLHF	TGTGCCAGCAGTCTTGAGGACGAAAATTCACCCCTCCACTTT
NA	TRBV13	TRBJ2-1	NA	CASSFESLGNEQFF	TGTGCCAGCAGCTTCGAATCATTAGGCAATGAGCAGTTCTTC
TRBD1	TRBV20-1	TRBJ1-1	few	CSADPGQTGRGEAFF	TGCAGTGCTGACCCGGGACAGACGGGTCGGGGTGAAGCTTTCTTT
TRBD1	TRBV7-3	TRBJ2-7	NA	CASSLSSTGGNDEQYF	TGTGCCAGCAGCTTAAGTTCGACAGGGGGAAACGACGAGCAGTACTTC
NA	TRBV20-1	TRBJ2-7	few	CSAPGLSWGEQYF	TGCAGTGCCCCCGGTCTATCCTGGGGGGAGCAGTACTTC
NA	TRBV4-3	TRBJ2-2	NA	CASQTSHRTGELFF	TGCGCCAGCCAGACTAGTCATCGCACCGGGGAGCTGTTTTTT
TRBD2	TRBV12-3/TRBV12-4	TRBJ2-7	NA	CASSRRAGGPYEQYF	TGTGCCAGCAGCCGGAGAGCGGGAGGGCCCTACGAGCAGTACTTC
TRBD2	TRBV20-1	TRBJ2-5	few	CSAHPFSGRAPGETQYF	TGCAGTGCTCATCCCTTTAGCGGGAGGGCCCCAGGGGAGACCCAGTACTTC
TRBD2	TRBV6-2/TRBV6-3	TRBJ2-1	NA	CASRSSGRGTYNEQFF	TGTGCCAGCAGGTCTAGCGGGAGGGGGACCTACAATGAGCAGTTCTTC
NA	TRBV21-1	TRBJ2-5	once	CASSKAGGKRKEQYF	TGTGCCAGCAGCAAAGCGGGCGGGAAGCGAAAAGAGCAGTACTTC
NA	TRBV4-2	TRBJ2-7	few	CASSQLFDTSYEQYF	TGTGCCAGCAGCCAACTGTTTGACACCTCCTACGAGCAGTACTTC
TRBD1	TRBV20-1	TRBJ2-5	NA	CSASAGQGVQETQYF	TGCAGTGCTAGCGCGGGACAGGGCGTCCAAGAGACCCAGTACTTC
NA	TRBV12-3/TRBV12-4	TRBJ2-7	NA	CASSPGFASNEQYF	TGTGCCAGCAGTCCCGGCTTCGCCAGCAATGAGCAGTACTTC
NA	TRBV4-2	TRBJ1-4	NA	CASSQEGGRANEKLFF	TGTGCCAGCAGCCAAGAGGGGGGGAGGGCTAATGAAAAACTGTTTTTT
NA	TRBV9	TRBJ2-1	few	CASSVGGTFNEQFF	TGTGCCAGCAGCGTAGGGGGGACTTTCAATGAGCAGTTCTTC
TRBD1	TRBV11-2	TRBJ2-3	NA	CASSLNPPQGWTDTQYF	TGTGCCAGCAGCTTAAACCCCCCACAGGGGTGGACAGATACGCAGTATTTT
TRBD2	TRBV15	TRBJ2-7	NA	CATSRDPGLAYEQYF	TGTGCCACCAGCAGAGATCCCGGACTAGCTTACGAGCAGTACTTC
NA	TRBV24-1	TRBJ2-1	few	CATSDRGSARGNEQFF	TGTGCCACCAGTGATCGCGGGAGCGCCAGGGGCAATGAGCAGTTCTTC
TRBD1	TRBV7-9	TRBJ2-6	NA	CASSFTGTGSGANVLTF	TGTGCCAGCAGCTTTACCGGGACAGGGAGCGGGGCCAACGTCCTGACTTTC
NA	TRBV21-1	TRBJ2-1	NA	CASSGVMNNEQFF	TGTGCCAGCAGCGGCGTGATGAACAATGAGCAGTTCTTC
TRBD2	TRBV28	TRBJ2-5	NA	CASSFLAGGQETQYF	TGTGCCAGCAGTTTTCTAGCGGGAGGGCAAGAGACCCAGTACTTC
TRBD2	TRBV20-1	TRBJ2-7	NA	CSASPPPGSGIYEQYF	TGCAGTGCTAGCCCCCCCCCGGGAAGCGGGATTTACGAGCAGTACTTC
NA	TRBV5-1	TRBJ1-2	NA	CASSASAGAGGYTF	TGCGCCAGCAGCGCGAGCGCGGGGGCAGGTGGCTACACCTTC
TRBD1	TRBV5-1	TRBJ2-1	few	CASSSSGTGQNNEQFF	TGCGCCAGCAGCTCATCCGGGACAGGGCAAAACAATGAGCAGTTCTTC